Following are 26 T cell receptor beta chains from one sample sequenced in a study of OX40 agonist ivuxolimab in advanced cancers. The data were produced by immunoSEQ multiplex PCR, yet TCRdb's version contains in-frame clones alone and is incomplete. Of around 40,000 clones in the sample, approximately 86% were seen once. The specimen comprised CD4+ or CD8+ T cells sorted from blood, sampled in a trial of the OX40 agonist ivuxolimab. The origin of the receptors is an adult with an advanced solid tumor such as melanoma, head and neck, liver or kidney cancer.

The rearrangement joins TRBV18 to TRBJ1-1; weak D call: TRBD1 (5 bases). V lost 3 bases, J lost 5 bases, and 19 bases lay in between. The CDR3 totals 16 residues. The germline CDR1 and CDR2 sequences are KGHSH and LQKENI. CDR3 region: CASSPARVGAGTEAFF. The DNA for the CDR3 is TGTGCCAGCTCACCCGCCCGGGTAGGGGCGGGGACTGAAGCTTTCTTT. The full variable domain, with the rest looked up from reference TRBV18 and TRBJ1-1, is NAGVMQNPRHLVRRRGQEARLRCSPMKGHSHVYWYRQLPEEGLKFMVYLQKENIIDESGMPKERFSAEFPKEGPSILRIQQVVRGDSAAYFCASSPARVGAGTEAFFGQGTRLTVV.

This chain connects TRBV28 to TRBJ1-4; TRBD1 is a possible D gene (5 bases). With 6 bases removed from V and 7 bases from J, the gap between germline ends came to 15 bases. This CDR3 region has 14 residues. The V gene's germline CDR1 is MDHEN and CDR2 SYDVKM. The CDR3 DNA is TGTGCCAGCAGGGGGGGGTCTAGGGGTGAAAAACTGTTTTTT. Amino acid sequence: CASRGGSRGEKLFF.

This clone was seen more than once but under ten times. This sequence joins TRBV7-2 and TRBJ2-3, with D possibly matching TRBD1 (5 bases). V was pared by 5 bases and J by 5 bases, with 8 bases between. The germline V gene encodes CDR1 SGHTA and CDR2 FQGNSA. This CDR3 is 12 amino acids long. The CDR3 is CASSQGRDTQYF. The CDR3 DNA is TGTGCCAGCAGCCAGGGCCGAGATACGCAGTATTTT.

The CDR3 DNA sequence: TGTGCCAGCAGCGTAGCCCCGGACAGGTTCTACGAGCAGTACTTC. The encoded protein is CASSVAPDRFYEQYF. V gene TRBV9 combines with J gene TRBJ2-7; 7 bases map to TRBD1. Germline lookup yields CDR1 SGDLS and CDR2 YYNGEE. The trim removed 0 bases at V and 3 bases at J, leaving 6 bases unmatched. This CDR3 has 15 amino acids.

The V gene is TRBV7-9, the J gene TRBJ2-3; TRBD1 matches at 10 bases. The V gene's germline CDR1 is SEHNR and CDR2 FQNEAQ (reference sequence). CDR3 length: 15 amino acids. Germline trimming cut 5 bases from V and 3 bases from J; bases unmatched to any gene: 5. The CDR3 DNA sequence: TGTGCCAGCAGCCCGGACAGGGGGGCTACAGATACGCAGTATTTT. It yields the protein CASSPDRGATDTQYF.

This sequence joins TRBV29-1 and TRBJ2-5; the D gene is possibly TRBD2 (6 bases). The CDR3 runs to 13 residues. Germline CDR1 reads SQVTM; CDR2 reads ANQGSEA. Deletions cut 5 bases from V and 4 bases from J, with 14 bases between. In DNA form, the CDR3 reads TGCAGCGTTCCTTCCGGGAGCAGAGAGACCCAGTACTTC. Residues: CSVPSGSRETQYF. Using reference TRBV29-1 and TRBJ2-5 for the parts outside the CDR3, the full variable domain is SAVISQKPSRDICQRGTSLTIQCQVDSQVTMMFWYRQQPGQSLTLIATANQGSEATYESGFVIDKFPISRPNLTFSTLTVSNMSPEDSSIYLCSVPSGSRETQYFGPGTRLLVL.

The V and J genes are TRBV25-1 and TRBJ2-3; possible D gene TRBD1, 5 bases. Germline V gene data show CDR1 as MGHDK and CDR2 as SYGVNS. Trimming cost V 7 bases and J 3 bases, with 8 bases left between them. The CDR3 spans 12 residues. Here the CDR3 reads CASKGNTDTQYF. For the CDR3, the DNA is TGTGCCAGCAAGGGGAATACAGATACGCAGTATTTT.

The CDR3 region has the DNA TGTGCCAGCAGTCCCCGGGGAGTGGCCTATGGCTACACCTTC. This translates into CASSPRGVAYGYTF. The genes are TRBV6-5 and TRBJ1-2; D remains ambiguous. The CDR3 loop spans 14 amino acids. In germline, CDR1 is MNHEY, CDR2 SVGAGI. V dropped 5 bases and J dropped 4 bases, with 14 bases sitting between them.

The chain uses TRBV29-1 and TRBJ2-1; D remains ambiguous. This CDR3 has 12 residues. Trimming removed 6 bases at V and 0 bases at J, with 6 bases between. Looked up from germline, CDR1 is SQVTM and CDR2 is ANQGSEA. CDR3 sequence: CSVGSSYNEQFF. In DNA, the CDR3 is TGCAGCGTCGGTAGCTCCTACAATGAGCAGTTCTTC.

The rearrangement uses TRBV4-1 and TRBJ1-3; unclear D gene. There are 13 residues in the CDR3. With 6 bases removed from V and 8 bases from J, the gap between germline ends came to 14 bases. CDR1 is MGHRA, CDR2 YSYEKL, per germline. The CDR3 DNA sequence: TGCGCCAGCAGATTCCCCGGGATAGACACCATATATTTT. Translation gives CASRFPGIDTIYF.

The chain couples TRBV27 to TRBJ1-1, with D tentatively TRBD1 (5 bases). Trimming removed 3 bases at V and 0 bases at J, with 14 bases between. Germline CDR1 and CDR2: MNHEY and SMNVEV (reference sequence). The CDR3 sequence is 16 residues long. The CDR3 sequence is CASSFSGRPMNTEAFF. CDR3 DNA sequence: TGTGCCAGCAGTTTTTCAGGGAGGCCCATGAACACTGAAGCTTTCTTT.

The chain couples TRBV7-9 to TRBJ2-3, with 11 nucleotides matching TRBD2. Germline V gene sequence: CDR1 SEHNR, CDR2 FQNEAQ (reference sequence). With 4 bases clipped from V and 5 bases from J, the junction kept 5 bases outside the gene matches. There are 15 residues in the CDR3. CDR3 DNA: TGTGCCAGCAGCTCCCACGGACTAGCGGGAGATACGCAGTATTTT. It is translated as CASSSHGLAGDTQYF. The whole variable domain, filled in from reference TRBV7-9 and TRBJ2-3, reads DTGVSQNPRHKITKRGQNVTFRCDPISEHNRLYWYRQTLGQGPEFLTYFQNEAQLEKSRLLSDRFSAERPKGSFSTLEIQRTEQGDSAMYLCASSSHGLAGDTQYFGPGTRLTVL.

V gene TRBV5-1 combines with J gene TRBJ2-3; 8 positions agree with TRBD1. The CDR3 has 16 residues. The junction had 6 bases not matched to a gene; V was cut back by 3 bases and J by 0 bases. Germline CDR1 reads SGHRS; CDR2 reads YFSETQ. CDR3 residues: CASSSRTGTSTDTQYF. The CDR3 DNA reads TGCGCCAGCAGCTCCCGGACAGGGACTAGCACAGATACGCAGTATTTT.

The genes are TRBV5-1 and TRBJ2-1; 13 positions agree with TRBD2. The CDR3 runs 16 residues. Germline V gene data show CDR1 as SGHRS and CDR2 as YFSETQ. With 4 bases clipped from V and 7 bases from J, the junction kept 8 bases outside the gene matches. CDR3 sequence: CASSATSGGAKNEQFF. Here the CDR3 DNA reads TGCGCCAGCAGCGCTACTAGCGGGGGGGCTAAGAATGAGCAGTTCTTC.

This chain links TRBV7-3 with TRBJ2-5; 7 bases agree with TRBD1. The J segment lost 3 bases and the V segment lost 5 bases, leaving 3 bases of the junction unmatched. This CDR3 comprises 13 residues. CDR1 is SGHTA and CDR2 is FQGTGA in the germline V gene. The CDR3 bases are TGTGCCAGCAGCCCAGGGGGAGAAGAGACCCAGTACTTC. The encoded protein is CASSPGGEETQYF. The entire variable domain, with the rest obtained from reference TRBV7-3 and TRBJ2-5, is as follows: GAGVSQTPSNKVTEKGKYVELRCDPISGHTALYWYRQSLGQGPEFLIYFQGTGAADDSGLPNDRFFAVRPEGSVSTLKIQRTERGDSAVYLCASSPGGEETQYFGPGTRLLVL.

The gene calls are TRBV19 and TRBJ2-2; D ambiguous. The CDR3 is 13 residues long. Germline values: CDR1 LNHDA, CDR2 SQIVND (reference sequence). Trimming shortened V by 5 bases and J by 5 bases, and 9 bases separated the two germline ends. The CDR3 nucleotides read TGTGCCAGTAGTGTCCAGAGTACCGGGGAGCTGTTTTTT. As protein: CASSVQSTGELFF.

The chain employs TRBV6-5 and TRBJ1-6; TRBD1 matches 7 bases. V was clipped by 4 bases and J by 7 bases; unmatched bases: 10. The CDR3 consists of 16 residues. The germline V gene encodes CDR1 MNHEY and CDR2 SVGAGI. The CDR3 sequence is CASSFPTGLGNSPLHF. DNA of the CDR3: TGTGCCAGCAGTTTCCCGACAGGGCTTGGGAATTCACCCCTCCACTTT.

The rearrangement uses TRBV19 and TRBJ2-7; D is unclear. The ends were cut back, 3 bases at V and 1 base at J, with 7 bases in the middle. This CDR3 region has 13 residues. CDR1 is LNHDA and CDR2 is SQIVND in the germline V gene (reference sequence). The chain's CDR3 is CASSIGPSYEQYF. DNA of the CDR3: TGTGCCAGTAGTATTGGACCTTCCTACGAGCAGTACTTC.

V is TRBV7-9 and J is TRBJ2-5; TRBD2 might be the D (6 bases). The CDR3 covers 15 residues. Germline V gene data show CDR1 as SEHNR and CDR2 as FQNEAQ (reference sequence). Trimming took 5 bases from V and 2 from J, leaving 15 bases between them. The chain's CDR3 is CASSIRENHQETQYF. The CDR3 DNA reads TGTGCCAGCAGCATCCGGGAGAACCATCAAGAGACCCAGTACTTC.

The V call is TRBV19, the J call TRBJ2-2, with D perhaps being TRBD1 or TRBD2 (5 bases each). The CDR3 is 14 amino acids. Trimming removed 6 bases from V and 0 bases from J, with 8 bases in between. Germline CDR1 LNHDA, CDR2 SQIVND (reference sequence). CDR3 DNA: TGTGCCAGTAGACTAGGGGCGAACACCGGGGAGCTGTTTTTT. Residues: CASRLGANTGELFF.

This rearrangement joins TRBV7-2 to TRBJ1-5; no firm D call. This CDR3 contains 13 residues. Deletions cut 6 bases from V and 4 bases from J, with 10 bases between. Germline lookup yields CDR1 SGHTA and CDR2 FQGNSA. CDR3 protein: CASSTSPNQPQHF. As DNA, the CDR3 is TGTGCCAGCAGTACCTCACCGAATCAGCCCCAGCATTTT.

The chain carries TRBV5-1 and TRBJ2-5; 11 nucleotides line up with TRBD2. V lost 4 bases to trimming and J lost 4 bases; unmatched junction nucleotides: 9. Germline CDR1 reads SGHRS; CDR2 reads YFSETQ. This CDR3 has 16 amino acids. This chain's CDR3 is CASSTRLAGQGETQYF. CDR3 nucleotide sequence: TGCGCCAGCAGCACCCGACTAGCGGGGCAGGGAGAGACCCAGTACTTC.

This chain links TRBV6-1 with TRBJ2-4; 7 bases map to TRBD2. The V gene end was trimmed by 2 bases and the J gene end by 0 bases; junction bases not matched to a gene: 4. The CDR3 is 16 amino acids. Germline V gene lookup returns CDR1 MNHNS and CDR2 SASEGT. The CDR3 loop is CASSEPAGLAKNIQYF. CDR3 DNA sequence: TGTGCCAGCAGTGAACCAGCGGGACTAGCCAAAAACATTCAGTACTTC.

This clone was seen just once. J is TRBJ2-7 and V is TRBV4-1, with 14 bases that match TRBD2. V was pared by 0 bases and J by 10 bases, with 20 bases of the junction left unmatched. CDR3 length equals 20 residues. Germline V gives CDR1 MGHRA, CDR2 YSYEKL. The CDR3 DNA is TGCGCCAGCAGCCAAGACGGGTCTTTTTTAGGGGGGACTAGCGGGAGTCATCAGTACTTC. It encodes CASSQDGSFLGGTSGSHQYF.

V is TRBV7-3 and J is TRBJ1-1, with D hard to call. Germline CDR1 and CDR2: SGHTA and FQGTGA. V lost 4 bases and J 3 bases, leaving 9 bases between the germline ends. CDR3 length: 13 amino acids. The CDR3 protein is CASSSLADTEAFF. The CDR3 DNA reads TGTGCCAGCAGCTCCTTGGCTGACACTGAAGCTTTCTTT.

The V gene is TRBV6-5, the J gene TRBJ1-2, with D perhaps TRBD1 (6 bases). Per germline, CDR1 MNHEY and CDR2 SVGAGI. V shed 8 bases and J shed 6 bases, with 19 bases lying between them. The CDR3 contains 14 residues. The CDR3 loop is CASSNHAGADGYTF. The CDR3 nucleotides read TGTGCCAGCTCCAACCACGCAGGGGCGGATGGCTACACCTTC.